The rows below give T cell receptor beta chains drawn from one sample of a study of Ad26.COV2.S vaccination and SARS-CoV-2 variants. Using immunoSEQ multiplex PCR, the repertoire was profiled, and TCRdb retains in-frame clones only, with some absent. The sample yields about 350,000 clones, 70% to 90% seen once. Sequenced material: peripheral blood, taken in a trial of Ad26.COV2.S vaccine versus placebo. The source of these receptors is a person between 18 and 65 years old who received the Ad26.COV2.S COVID-19 vaccine or a placebo. Each CDR3 is given with its conserved first and last residue. A D gene is named only where the DNA matches it firmly. Expanded clones get a size class; other rows say once, few or many, or leave the size out.

clone size: NA; V gene: TRBV6-1; CDR3 length: 15; D gene: NA; J gene: TRBJ2-5; CDR3 DNA: TGTGCCAGCAGTGAGCAAGGGACACATAAAGAGACCCAGTACTTC; CDR3 protein: CASSEQGTHKETQYF
clone size: NA; V gene: TRBV6-2/TRBV6-3; CDR3 length: 14; D gene: NA; J gene: TRBJ1-5; CDR3 DNA: TGTGCCAGCAGATACCCGGGGGACAATCAGCCCCAGCATTTT; CDR3 protein: CASRYPGDNQPQHF
clone size: NA; V gene: TRBV6-5; CDR3 length: 14; D gene: NA; J gene: TRBJ2-7; CDR3 DNA: TGTGCCAGCATCAACCGGGACTTAGGCTATCCGGAGTACTTC; CDR3 protein: CASINRDLGYPEYF
clone size: NA; V gene: TRBV11-2; CDR3 length: 15; D gene: NA; J gene: TRBJ2-7; CDR3 DNA: TGTGCCAGCAGCTTAGGGGCGAGTCCCACCTACGAGCAGTACTTC; CDR3 protein: CASSLGASPTYEQYF
clone size: NA; V gene: TRBV5-1; CDR3 length: 14; D gene: NA; J gene: TRBJ2-7; CDR3 DNA: TGCGCCAGCAGCTTGACCACAGGTTGGTACGAGCAGTACTTC; CDR3 protein: CASSLTTGWYEQYF
clone size: few; V gene: TRBV29-1; CDR3 length: 11; D gene: NA; J gene: TRBJ2-6; CDR3 DNA: TGCAGCGTTGGAGGGGCCAACGTCCTGACTTTC; CDR3 protein: CSVGGANVLTF
clone size: NA; V gene: TRBV18; CDR3 length: 12; D gene: NA; J gene: TRBJ1-2; CDR3 DNA: TGTGCCAGCTCACCCGAGGGTCGGGGCTACACCTTC; CDR3 protein: CASSPEGRGYTF
clone size: few; V gene: TRBV28; CDR3 length: 11; D gene: NA; J gene: TRBJ1-6; CDR3 DNA: TGTGCCAGCAGGAGGAGTTCACCCCTCCACTTT; CDR3 protein: CASRRSSPLHF
clone size: NA; V gene: TRBV29-1; CDR3 length: 14; D gene: NA; J gene: TRBJ2-3; CDR3 DNA: TGCAGCGTTGATGTTCAGGGGGGGACAGATACGCAGTATTTT; CDR3 protein: CSVDVQGGTDTQYF
clone size: NA; V gene: TRBV27; CDR3 length: 15; D gene: NA; J gene: TRBJ2-2; CDR3 DNA: TGTGCCAGCATCCCCGTAGAGGGGGTGCCCGGGGAGCTGTTTTTT; CDR3 protein: CASIPVEGVPGELFF
clone size: NA; V gene: TRBV3-1/TRBV3-2; CDR3 length: 12; D gene: NA; J gene: TRBJ2-7; CDR3 DNA: TGTGCCAGCAGCCAGGGAACCTCCGAGCAGTACTTC; CDR3 protein: CASSQGTSEQYF
clone size: NA; V gene: TRBV4-3; CDR3 length: 15; D gene: NA; J gene: TRBJ1-4; CDR3 DNA: TGCGCCAGCAGCCAAGTAAGGGGTAGGGATGAAAAACTGTTTTTT; CDR3 protein: CASSQVRGRDEKLFF
clone size: NA; V gene: TRBV3-1/TRBV3-2; CDR3 length: 15; D gene: TRBD2; J gene: TRBJ2-5; CDR3 DNA: TGTGCCAGCAGCGCCTCACTAGCGGGGTGGGAGACCCAGTACTTC; CDR3 protein: CASSASLAGWETQYF
clone size: NA; V gene: TRBV6-5; CDR3 length: 13; D gene: TRBD1; J gene: TRBJ2-7; CDR3 DNA: TGTGCCAGCACTCCGGGACAGTCCTACGAGCAGTACTTC; CDR3 protein: CASTPGQSYEQYF
clone size: NA; V gene: TRBV10-3; CDR3 length: 17; D gene: TRBD2; J gene: TRBJ2-1; CDR3 DNA: TGTGCCATCAGTGAGGACAGGGGACTAGCGGGAGTCAATGAGCAGTTCTTC; CDR3 protein: CAISEDRGLAGVNEQFF
clone size: NA; V gene: TRBV6-6; CDR3 length: 10; D gene: NA; J gene: TRBJ2-5; CDR3 DNA: TGTGCCAGCCTGGGGGAGACCCAGTACTTC; CDR3 protein: CASLGETQYF
clone size: NA; V gene: TRBV28; CDR3 length: 12; D gene: NA; J gene: TRBJ1-5; CDR3 DNA: TGTGCCAGCAGTCAACTGGACCAGCCCCAGCATTTT; CDR3 protein: CASSQLDQPQHF
clone size: NA; V gene: TRBV24-1; CDR3 length: 16; D gene: TRBD1; J gene: TRBJ2-7; CDR3 DNA: TGTGCCACCAGTGCTCCCTCCCGGCAGGGGGTCTACGAGCAGTACTTC; CDR3 protein: CATSAPSRQGVYEQYF
clone size: NA; V gene: TRBV6-2/TRBV6-3; CDR3 length: 14; D gene: TRBD1; J gene: TRBJ1-5; CDR3 DNA: TGTGCCAGCAGTGGACAGGGTAGCAATCAGCCCCAGCATTTT; CDR3 protein: CASSGQGSNQPQHF
clone size: NA; V gene: TRBV7-6; CDR3 length: 13; D gene: NA; J gene: TRBJ2-5; CDR3 DNA: TGTGCCAGCAGCCTCGCTCGCCAAGAGACCCAGTACTTC; CDR3 protein: CASSLARQETQYF
clone size: NA; V gene: TRBV6-4; CDR3 length: 14; D gene: NA; J gene: TRBJ2-3; CDR3 DNA: TGTGCCAGCAGGCTAGCATACTCTACAGATACGCAGTATTTT; CDR3 protein: CASRLAYSTDTQYF
clone size: NA; V gene: TRBV5-1; CDR3 length: 16; D gene: TRBD1; J gene: TRBJ1-6; CDR3 DNA: TGCGCCAGCAGCTTGTCCTGGACAGGGGTCCCTTCACCCCTCCACTTT; CDR3 protein: CASSLSWTGVPSPLHF
clone size: many; V gene: TRBV6-2/TRBV6-3; CDR3 length: 16; D gene: TRBD1; J gene: TRBJ2-6; CDR3 DNA: TGTGCCAGCAGTTTGACAGGGGGCTCTGGGGCCAACGTCCTGACTTTC; CDR3 protein: CASSLTGGSGANVLTF
clone size: NA; V gene: TRBV6-4; CDR3 length: 15; D gene: TRBD2; J gene: TRBJ2-1; CDR3 DNA: TGTGCCAGCAGTGACCAAGCGGGAGGACCGGATGAGCAGTTCTTC; CDR3 protein: CASSDQAGGPDEQFF
clone size: few; V gene: TRBV28; CDR3 length: 13; D gene: NA; J gene: TRBJ2-7; CDR3 DNA: TGTGCCAGCAGCCAAGCACCGTCCTACGAGCAGTACTTC; CDR3 protein: CASSQAPSYEQYF
clone size: NA; V gene: TRBV6-1; CDR3 length: 13; D gene: TRBD2; J gene: TRBJ2-5; CDR3 DNA: TGTGCCAGCAGTGAACAGGGAGGGGAGACCCAGTACTTC; CDR3 protein: CASSEQGGETQYF